These 21 T cell receptor beta chains came from one sample sequenced in a study of cytomegalovirus exposure and HLA in healthy donors. The PCR employed 60 Vbeta primers together with 13 Jbeta primers. The protocol was immunoSEQ multiplex PCR, while the TCRdb copy is restricted to in-frame clones and leaves out a portion. Of some 190,000 clones in the sample, 75% to 85% were seen once. The sample taken for sequencing was PBMCs. Receptors originate from a man younger than 35 in good health and CMV-seronegative.

The chain has TRBV30 and TRBJ1-5; 9 nucleotides match TRBD1. Germline V gives CDR1 GTSNPN, CDR2 SVGIG (reference sequence). V was pared by 1 base and J by 2 bases, with 0 bases of the junction left unmatched. This CDR3 comprises 14 residues. The CDR3 bases are TGTGCCTGGAGTGGGACAGGGGGCAATCAGCCCCAGCATTTT. Amino acid sequence: CAWSGTGGNQPQHF.

The chain employs TRBV11-2 and TRBJ2-5; TRBD1 aligns across 8 bases. Germline CDR1 SGHAT, CDR2 FQNNGV. Unmatched junction bases numbered 9, after V lost 4 bases and J lost 11 bases. The CDR3 consists of 13 residues. For the CDR3, the DNA is TGTGCCAGCAGCTCCCAGGGGGCGGGTGAGCAGTACTTC. Its translation is CASSSQGAGEQYF.

A note on this clone: The CDR3 carries no conserved terminal phenylalanine or tryptophan, so it likely arises from a read error. In DNA, the CDR3 is TGTGCCAGCAGCTTGACTACGGGGGATTCACCCCTCCACCTT. Amino acid sequence: CASSLTTGDSPLHL. The gene calls are TRBV14 and TRBJ1-6; D is perhaps TRBD1 (5 bases). Germline V CDR1 and CDR2: SGHDN, FVKESK. The CDR3 is 14 residues long. Trimming removed 5 bases from V and 8 bases from J, with 13 bases in between.

This clone was seen once. The CDR3 loop is CAWSSTGELFF. CDR3 coding DNA: TGTGCCTGGAGCAGCACCGGGGAGCTGTTTTTT. The rearrangement joins TRBV30 to TRBJ2-2; no definite D call. Trimming cost V 3 bases and J 4 bases, with 3 bases left between them. This CDR3 comprises 11 residues. CDR1 and CDR2 (germline): GTSNPN, SVGIG (reference sequence).

This clone turned up a few times. The CDR3: CATSRVRLAIYEQYF. CDR3 DNA sequence: TGTGCCACCAGCAGAGTAAGACTAGCGATCTACGAGCAGTACTTC. The chain carries TRBV15 and TRBJ2-7; 8 nucleotides match TRBD2. This CDR3 region has 15 residues. Germline V CDR1 and CDR2: LNHNV, YYDKDF (reference sequence). Trimming took 1 base from V and 3 from J; bases not matched to a gene: 5.

The chain uses TRBV13 and TRBJ2-7; 12 bases align to TRBD2. After removal of 4 bases from V and 6 bases from J, the junction contained 13 bases not matched to a gene. CDR3 length equals 17 residues. From germline, CDR1 is PRHDT and CDR2 FYEKMQ (reference sequence). CDR3 in amino acids: CASSSTSGRGGRGEQYF. DNA for the CDR3: TGTGCCAGCAGCTCGACTAGCGGGAGAGGGGGACGCGGCGAGCAGTACTTC.

This clone was found a few times. This CDR3 is also generated by other DNA sequences in the sample. The CDR3 DNA reads TGTGCCAGTAGTATAGGGAGCGGGAGCTCCTACGAGCAGTACTTC. The encoded protein is CASSIGSGSSYEQYF. V is TRBV19 and J is TRBJ2-7; 8 nucleotides line up with TRBD2. CDR1 LNHDA and CDR2 SQIVND come from the germline V gene (reference sequence). V lost 1 base to trimming and J lost 0 bases; unmatched junction nucleotides: 2. The CDR3 sequence is 15 residues long.

The rearrangement joins TRBV30 to TRBJ2-1, with TRBD2 as a possible D gene (5 bases). V was trimmed by 0 bases and J by 6 bases, leaving 15 bases between them. CDR3 length equals 15 residues. The germline CDR1 and CDR2 sequences are GTSNPN and SVGIG (reference sequence). The CDR3 reads CAWSVGKRRGNEQFF. The CDR3 DNA reads TGTGCCTGGAGTGTAGGGAAGCGGAGAGGCAATGAGCAGTTCTTC.

The rearrangement uses TRBV30 and TRBJ2-5; tentative D call: TRBD2 (6 bases). CDR1 is GTSNPN, CDR2 SVGIG, per germline (reference sequence). V gave up 2 bases and J gave up 0 bases, with 13 bases separating them. This CDR3 comprises 15 residues. CDR3 nucleotides: TGTGCCTGGAGTCCCTTGGAGGGGTACCAAGAGACCCAGTACTTC. Protein: CAWSPLEGYQETQYF.

This clone came up once. The chain couples TRBV5-6 to TRBJ1-2; 7 positions match TRBD1. V lost 2 bases, J lost 5 bases, and 3 bases stayed unmatched. CDR3 length: 13 residues. The germline V gene encodes CDR1 SGHDT and CDR2 YYEEEE. CDR3 loop: CASSFRDRYGYTF. The DNA for the CDR3 is TGTGCCAGCAGCTTTCGGGACAGATATGGCTACACCTTC.

The chain employs TRBV2 and TRBJ2-5; D unresolved. Judging by the DNA end, TRBJ2-7 fits better; the J call may be wrong. The CDR3 consists of 12 residues. The germline V gene has CDR1 SNHLY and CDR2 FYNNEI. CDR3: CASSEKLAEQYF. The CDR3 region has the DNA TGTGCCAGCAGTGAAAAGCTCGCCGAGCAGTACTTC.

J is TRBJ2-3 and V is TRBV11-1; TRBD1 might be the D (6 bases). Per germline, CDR1 SGHAT and CDR2 FQDESV (reference sequence). CDR3 length: 16 residues. The V end was cut by 6 bases, the J end by 3 bases, with 19 bases between. The CDR3: CASRESGVRTTDTQYF. The CDR3 DNA is TGTGCCAGCAGGGAATCAGGGGTCCGCACGACAGATACGCAGTATTTT.

The table lists this clone with a count of one. The chain recombines TRBV5-6 with TRBJ1-1; D gene unclear. Trimming took off 4 bases at V and 1 base at J, with 14 bases between the two ends. Germline V CDR1 and CDR2: SGHDT, YYEEEE. The length of the CDR3 is 15 residues. Written as DNA, the CDR3 is TGTGCCAGCAGCCCGCAGACTTATAAGAACACTGAAGCTTTCTTT. Amino acids: CASSPQTYKNTEAFF.

The genes are TRBV4-2 and TRBJ2-1; a possible D gene is TRBD1 (8 bases). There are 18 residues in the CDR3. The germline V gene has CDR1 LGHNA and CDR2 YNFKEQ. V lost 2 bases, J lost 10 bases, and 27 bases lay in between. CDR3 nucleotide sequence: TGTGCCAGCAGCCAAACCCCACCTAACAGGGGGGGAACAGAGGAGCAGTTCTTC. Amino acids: CASSQTPPNRGGTEEQFF.

This clone has more than one count but fewer than ten. The genes are TRBV6-6 and TRBJ2-2; TRBD2 aligns across 7 bases. V trimming: 1 base; J trimming: 1 base; junction bases outside the gene matches: 0. Germline CDR1 reads MNHNY; CDR2 reads SVGAGI (reference sequence). This CDR3 comprises 15 residues. CDR3 nucleotides: TGTGCCAGCAGTTACTGGGGGGGGAACACCGGGGAGCTGTTTTTT. It specifies CASSYWGGNTGELFF.

The chain recombines TRBV6-4 with TRBJ1-1; 7 bases match TRBD1. After removal of 6 bases from V and 5 bases from J, the junction contained 6 bases not matched to a gene. Looked up from germline, CDR1 is MRHNA and CDR2 is SNTAGT. CDR3 size: 13 residues. CDR3 DNA sequence: TGTGCCAGCAGCGGGACAGCAGGAACTGAAGCTTTCTTT. Protein: CASSGTAGTEAFF.

This clone has just one count. The V gene is TRBV4-2, the J gene TRBJ2-6; D possibly corresponds to TRBD1 (6 bases). The germline V gene has CDR1 LGHNA and CDR2 YNFKEQ. V lost 1 base to trimming and J lost 0 bases, with 13 bases between them. The CDR3 length is 18 residues. The CDR3 reads CASSQVVGASSGANVLTF. The CDR3 DNA reads TGTGCCAGCAGCCAAGTCGTGGGGGCTAGCTCTGGGGCCAACGTCCTGACTTTC.

This clone has just a few counts. The V call is TRBV4-1, the J call TRBJ1-2, with 7 bases fitting TRBD1. This CDR3 is built from 17 residues. Looked up from germline, CDR1 is MGHRA and CDR2 is YSYEKL. The junction had 15 bases not matched to a gene; V was cut back by 1 base and J by 7 bases. CDR3 in amino acids: CASSQGLYLGQQPGYTF. As DNA, the CDR3 is TGCGCCAGCAGCCAAGGACTATATTTGGGACAGCAGCCTGGCTACACCTTC.

The CDR3 coding sequence is TGTGCCAGCAGTAAGCCGGGGAGCATCACTGAAGCTTTCTTT. This encodes CASSKPGSITEAFF. The chain couples TRBV6-5 to TRBJ1-1; no clear D. The length of the CDR3 is 14 residues. Looked up from germline, CDR1 is MNHEY and CDR2 is SVGAGI. V lost 5 bases and J 4 bases, leaving 14 bases between the germline ends.

The CDR3 sequence is CAISEQGPYNSPLHF. The CDR3 DNA is TGTGCCATCAGTGAACAGGGCCCCTATAATTCACCCCTCCACTTT. V usage is TRBV10-3 and J usage is TRBJ1-6, with TRBD1 as a possible D gene (6 bases). V dropped 3 bases and J dropped 2 bases, with 8 bases sitting between them. Germline CDR1 is ENHRY and CDR2 is SYGVKD. The CDR3 spans 15 residues.

This clone was counted only a few times. The chain recombines TRBV14 with TRBJ2-1; D remains ambiguous. The germline V and J ends were trimmed by 2 bases and 4 bases, with 15 bases remaining between them. CDR3 size: 16 residues. Germline assignment: CDR1 SGHDN and CDR2 FVKESK. CDR3: CASSQQPRVLYNEQFF. The CDR3 DNA is TGTGCCAGCAGCCAACAACCTAGAGTTTTATACAATGAGCAGTTCTTC.